These 8 T cell receptor beta chains originate from one sample sequenced in a study of blood T cell repertoires in COVID-19. Method: immunoSEQ multiplex PCR; TCRdb's copy keeps in-frame clones and lacks some. The repertoire holds about 130,000 clones, with 79% as singletons. Specimen: peripheral blood. The receptor set was obtained from a woman in her seventies with COVID-19, enrolled during active disease.

This chain joins TRBV11-2 and TRBJ1-1; no definite D call. Germline-derived CDR1 and CDR2 are SGHAT and FQNNGV. V gave up 1 base and J gave up 0 bases, with 9 bases separating them. The CDR3 is made up of 15 amino acids. The CDR3 protein is CASSLVGRMNTEAFF. For the CDR3, the DNA is TGTGCCAGCAGCTTAGTCGGCAGGATGAACACTGAAGCTTTCTTT.

The J gene is TRBJ2-3, the V gene TRBV7-9; TRBD1 is a possible D gene (6 bases). Deletions cut 4 bases from V and 2 bases from J, with 13 bases between. The CDR3 contains 15 residues. Germline V lookup: CDR1 SEHNR, CDR2 FQNEAQ (reference sequence). The CDR3 loop is CASSSRDKNTDTQYF. The CDR3 nucleotides read TGTGCCAGCAGCTCCCGGGACAAGAACACAGATACGCAGTATTTT.

This chain links TRBV19 with TRBJ2-3; 8 bases agree with TRBD1. This CDR3 spans 14 amino acids. Germline lookup yields CDR1 LNHDA and CDR2 SQIVND (reference sequence). V was pared by 8 bases and J by 3 bases, with 7 bases of the junction left unmatched. The CDR3 spells CASAQGQETDTQYF. Here the CDR3 DNA reads TGTGCCAGTGCTCAGGGACAGGAAACAGATACGCAGTATTTT.

The J gene is TRBJ2-2, the V gene TRBV24-1, with D possibly TRBD1 on 6 matching bases. The CDR3 runs 17 residues. Looked up from germline, CDR1 is KGHDR and CDR2 is SFDVKD. V gave up 4 bases and J gave up 2 bases, with 16 bases separating them. The CDR3 DNA sequence: TGTGCCACCAGTGAGGCAACCCGCAGGGGAAACACCGGGGAGCTGTTTTTT. It encodes CATSEATRRGNTGELFF.

The rearrangement joins TRBV6-2 or TRBV6-3 to TRBJ2-4, with TRBD2 as a possible D gene (6 bases). This CDR3 region has 15 residues. V shed 6 bases and J shed 10 bases, with 22 bases lying between them. The germline CDR1 and CDR2 sequences are MNHEY and SVGEGT. The CDR3 region is CASSPSPGDWGIQYF. The CDR3 coding sequence is TGTGCCAGCAGCCCCTCCCCGGGGGATTGGGGTATTCAGTACTTC.

The chain is built from TRBV12-3 or TRBV12-4 and TRBJ2-7; 7 nucleotides match TRBD1. V was pared by 4 bases and J by 6 bases, with 3 bases of the junction left unmatched. The CDR3 is made up of 12 amino acids. The CDR3 loop reads CASSSTGAEQYF. DNA for the CDR3: TGTGCCAGCAGTTCCACAGGGGCCGAGCAGTACTTC.

The chain uses TRBV5-6 and TRBJ2-7; 11 bases align to TRBD1. Germline CDR1 is SGHDT and CDR2 is YYEEEE. After removal of 1 base from V and 3 bases from J, the junction contained 6 bases not matched to a gene. The CDR3 runs 16 residues. The CDR3 coding sequence is TGTGCCAGCAGCTTGTCCTTTGGGACAGGGGGCTACGAGCAGTACTTC. It yields the protein CASSLSFGTGGYEQYF.

The V gene is TRBV3-1 (or the pseudogene TRBV3-2), the J gene TRBJ1-1, with D unclear. This CDR3 has 13 residues. The ends were cut back, 3 bases at V and 6 bases at J, with 11 bases in the middle. Per the germline V gene, CDR1 is LGHDT and CDR2 is YNNKEL (reference sequence). DNA of the CDR3: TGTGCCAGCAGCCACTCCCTCTACCCTGAAGCTTTCTTT. Translation gives CASSHSLYPEAFF.